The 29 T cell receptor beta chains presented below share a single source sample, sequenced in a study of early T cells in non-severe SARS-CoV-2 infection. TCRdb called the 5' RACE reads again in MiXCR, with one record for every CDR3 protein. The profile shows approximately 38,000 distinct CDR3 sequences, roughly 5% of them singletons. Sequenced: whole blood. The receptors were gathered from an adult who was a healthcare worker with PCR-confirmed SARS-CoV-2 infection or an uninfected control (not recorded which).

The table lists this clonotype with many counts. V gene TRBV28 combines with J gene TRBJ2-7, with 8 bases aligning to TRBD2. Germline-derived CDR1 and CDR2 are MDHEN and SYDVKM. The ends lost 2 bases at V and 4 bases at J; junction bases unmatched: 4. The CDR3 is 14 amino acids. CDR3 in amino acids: CASSLVGRAYEQYF. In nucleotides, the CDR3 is TGTGCCAGCAGTTTAGTCGGGAGGGCGTACGAGCAGTACTTC.

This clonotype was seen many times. The CDR3 region is CSVEGLADSPDTQYF. The DNA for the CDR3 is TGCAGCGTGGAGGGACTAGCGGATTCCCCAGATACGCAGTATTTT. J is TRBJ2-3 and V is TRBV29-1, with 11 bases identical to TRBD2. Germline CDR1 reads SQVTM; CDR2 reads ANQGSEA. V was pared by 6 bases and J by 4 bases, with 9 bases of the junction left unmatched. There are 15 residues in the CDR3.

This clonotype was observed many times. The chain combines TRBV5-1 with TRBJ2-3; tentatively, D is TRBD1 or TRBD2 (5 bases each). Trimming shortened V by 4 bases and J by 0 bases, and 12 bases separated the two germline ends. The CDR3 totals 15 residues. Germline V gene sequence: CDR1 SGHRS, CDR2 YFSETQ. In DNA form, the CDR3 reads TGCGCCAGCAGCCCCGAAGGGGACAGCACAGATACGCAGTATTTT. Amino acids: CASSPEGDSTDTQYF.

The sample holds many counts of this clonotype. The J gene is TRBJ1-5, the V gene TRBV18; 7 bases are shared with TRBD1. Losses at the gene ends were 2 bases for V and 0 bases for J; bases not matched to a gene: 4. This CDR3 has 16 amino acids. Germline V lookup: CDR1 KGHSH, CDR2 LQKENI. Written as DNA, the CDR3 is TGTGCCAGCTCACCAGACAGGGCGAGTAGCAATCAGCCCCAGCATTTT. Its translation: CASSPDRASSNQPQHF.

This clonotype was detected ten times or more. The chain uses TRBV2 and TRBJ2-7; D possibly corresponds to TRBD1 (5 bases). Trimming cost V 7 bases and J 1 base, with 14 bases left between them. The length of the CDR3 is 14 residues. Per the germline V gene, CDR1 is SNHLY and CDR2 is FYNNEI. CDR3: CASTVQVTSYEQYF. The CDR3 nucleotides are TGTGCCAGCACGGTACAGGTTACATCCTACGAGCAGTACTTC. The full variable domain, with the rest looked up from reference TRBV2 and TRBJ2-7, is EPEVTQTPSHQVTQMGQEVILRCVPISNHLYFYWYRQILGQKVEFLVSFYNNEISEKSEIFDDQFSVERPDGSNFTLKIRSTKLEDSAMYFCASTVQVTSYEQYFGPGTRLTVT.

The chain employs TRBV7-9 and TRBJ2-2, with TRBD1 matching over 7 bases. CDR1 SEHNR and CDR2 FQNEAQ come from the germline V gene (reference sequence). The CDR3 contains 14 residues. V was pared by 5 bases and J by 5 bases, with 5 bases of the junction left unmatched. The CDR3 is CASSLDRATGELFF. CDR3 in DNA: TGTGCCAGCAGCCTAGACAGGGCGACCGGGGAGCTGTTTTTT.

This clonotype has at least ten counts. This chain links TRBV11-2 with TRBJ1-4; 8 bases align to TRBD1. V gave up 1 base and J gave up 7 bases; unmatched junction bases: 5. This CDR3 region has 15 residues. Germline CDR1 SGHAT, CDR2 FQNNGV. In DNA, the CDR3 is TGTGCCAGCAGCTTAGGAGGACAGGGTGGTGAAAAACTGTTTTTT. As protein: CASSLGGQGGEKLFF.

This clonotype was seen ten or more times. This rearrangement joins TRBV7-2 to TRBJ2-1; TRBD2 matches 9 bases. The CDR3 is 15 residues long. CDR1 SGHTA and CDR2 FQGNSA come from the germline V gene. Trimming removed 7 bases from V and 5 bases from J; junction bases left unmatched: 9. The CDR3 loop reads CASMKSSSGNNEQFF. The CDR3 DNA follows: TGTGCCAGCATGAAATCGTCTAGCGGGAACAATGAGCAGTTCTTC.

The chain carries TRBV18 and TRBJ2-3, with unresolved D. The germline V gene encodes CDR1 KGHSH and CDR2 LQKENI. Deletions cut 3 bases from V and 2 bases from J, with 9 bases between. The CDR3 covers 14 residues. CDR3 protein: CASSPGSLTDTQYF. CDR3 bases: TGTGCCAGCTCACCGGGCAGTCTCACAGATACGCAGTATTTT. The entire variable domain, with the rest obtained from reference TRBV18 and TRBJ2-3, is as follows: NAGVMQNPRHLVRRRGQEARLRCSPMKGHSHVYWYRQLPEEGLKFMVYLQKENIIDESGMPKERFSAEFPKEGPSILRIQQVVRGDSAAYFCASSPGSLTDTQYFGPGTRLTVL.

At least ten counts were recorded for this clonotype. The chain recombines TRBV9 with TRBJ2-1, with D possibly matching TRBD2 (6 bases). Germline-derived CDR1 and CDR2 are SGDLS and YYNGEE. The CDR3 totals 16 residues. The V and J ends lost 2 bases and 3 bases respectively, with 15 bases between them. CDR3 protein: CASSVGLAVIYNEQFF. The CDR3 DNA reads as TGTGCCAGCAGCGTGGGTTTAGCGGTGATCTACAATGAGCAGTTCTTC.

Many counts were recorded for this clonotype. In DNA form, the CDR3 reads TGTGCCAGCAGTTCGGGACTACTCGAGCAGTACTTC. Translating it yields CASSSGLLEQYF. The chain has TRBV28 and TRBJ2-7; 7 bases are shared with TRBD2. V trimming: 4 bases; J trimming: 6 bases; junction bases outside the gene matches: 3. Germline V gives CDR1 MDHEN, CDR2 SYDVKM. The CDR3 length is 12 residues. Based on the CDR3 plus reference TRBV28 and TRBJ2-7, the full variable domain is DVKVTQSSRYLVKRTGEKVFLECVQDMDHENMFWYRQDPGLGLRLIYFSYDVKMKEKGDIPEGYSVSREKKERFSLILESASTNQTSMYLCASSSGLLEQYFGPGTRLTVT.

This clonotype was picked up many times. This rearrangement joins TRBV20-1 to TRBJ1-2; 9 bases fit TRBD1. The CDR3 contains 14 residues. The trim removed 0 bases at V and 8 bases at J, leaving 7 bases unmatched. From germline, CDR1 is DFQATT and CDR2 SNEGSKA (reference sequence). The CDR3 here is CSARDPGQGRGYTF. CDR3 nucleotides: TGCAGTGCTAGAGATCCGGGACAGGGTAGGGGCTACACCTTC.

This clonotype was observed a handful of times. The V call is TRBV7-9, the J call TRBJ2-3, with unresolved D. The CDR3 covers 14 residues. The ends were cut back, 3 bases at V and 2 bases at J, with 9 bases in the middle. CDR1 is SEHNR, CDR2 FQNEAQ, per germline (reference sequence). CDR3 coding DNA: TGTGCCAGCAGCTTTGATTACCTCACAGATACGCAGTATTTT. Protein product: CASSFDYLTDTQYF.

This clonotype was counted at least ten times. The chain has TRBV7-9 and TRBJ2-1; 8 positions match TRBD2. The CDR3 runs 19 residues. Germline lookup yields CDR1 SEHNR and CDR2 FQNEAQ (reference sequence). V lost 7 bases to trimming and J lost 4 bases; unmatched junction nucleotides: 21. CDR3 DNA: TGTGCCAGCATCCCCTGGTGGCGGACTGGCGGGAGGCGGTACAATGAGCAGTTCTTC. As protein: CASIPWWRTGGRRYNEQFF.

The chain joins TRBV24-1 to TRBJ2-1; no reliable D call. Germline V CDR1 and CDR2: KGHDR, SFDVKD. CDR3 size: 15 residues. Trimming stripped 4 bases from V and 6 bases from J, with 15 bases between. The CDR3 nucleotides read TGTGCCACCAGTGACCCCACTAAGTTTACCAATGAGCAGTTCTTC. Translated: CATSDPTKFTNEQFF.

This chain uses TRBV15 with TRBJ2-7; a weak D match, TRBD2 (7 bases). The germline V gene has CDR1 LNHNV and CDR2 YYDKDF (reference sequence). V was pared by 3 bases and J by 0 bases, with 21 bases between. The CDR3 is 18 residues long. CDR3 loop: CATSRGALAEVFSYEQYF. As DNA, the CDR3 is TGTGCCACCAGCAGGGGGGCGCTAGCGGAAGTCTTCTCCTACGAGCAGTACTTC. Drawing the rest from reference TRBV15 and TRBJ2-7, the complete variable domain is DAMVIQNPRYQVTQFGKPVTLSCSQTLNHNVMYWYQQKSSQAPKLLFHYYDKDFNNEADTPDNFQSRRPNTSFCFLDIRSPGLGDTAMYLCATSRGALAEVFSYEQYFGPGTRLTVT.

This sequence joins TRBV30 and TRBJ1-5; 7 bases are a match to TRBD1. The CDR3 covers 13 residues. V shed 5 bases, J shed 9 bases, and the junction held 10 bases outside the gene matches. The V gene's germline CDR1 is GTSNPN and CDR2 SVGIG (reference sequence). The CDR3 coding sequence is TGTGCCTGGGAAGTTCGACAGGGCGGGCCCCAGCATTTT. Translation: CAWEVRQGGPQHF. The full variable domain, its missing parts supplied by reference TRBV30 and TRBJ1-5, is SQTIHQWPATLVQPVGSPLSLECTVEGTSNPNLYWYRQAAGRGLQLLFYSVGIGQISSEVPQNLSASRPQDRQFILSSKKLLLSDSGFYLCAWEVRQGGPQHFGDGTRLSIL.

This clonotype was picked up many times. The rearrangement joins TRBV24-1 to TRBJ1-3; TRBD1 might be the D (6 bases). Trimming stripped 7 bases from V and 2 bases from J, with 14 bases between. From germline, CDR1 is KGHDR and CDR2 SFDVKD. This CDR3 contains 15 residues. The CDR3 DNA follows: TGTGCCACCAGAGCAAAGGGGGTACCTGGAAACACCATATATTTT. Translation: CATRAKGVPGNTIYF.

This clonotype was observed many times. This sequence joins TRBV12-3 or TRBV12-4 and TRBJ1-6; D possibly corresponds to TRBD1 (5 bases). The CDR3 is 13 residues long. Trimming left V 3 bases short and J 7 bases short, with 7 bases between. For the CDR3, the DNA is TGTGCCAGCAGTTTGGGGGTGAATTCACCCCTCCACTTT. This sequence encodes CASSLGVNSPLHF.

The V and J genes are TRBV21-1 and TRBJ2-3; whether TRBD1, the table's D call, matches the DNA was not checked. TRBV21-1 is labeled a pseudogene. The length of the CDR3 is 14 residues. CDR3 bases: TGTGCCAGCAGCAAGAGAGAGGGGGCAGATACGCAGTATTTT. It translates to CASSKREGADTQYF.

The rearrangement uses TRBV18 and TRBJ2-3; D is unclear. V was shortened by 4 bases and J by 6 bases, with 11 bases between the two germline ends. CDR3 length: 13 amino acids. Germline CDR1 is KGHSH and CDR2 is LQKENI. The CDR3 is CASSQAPQDTQYF. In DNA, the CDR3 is TGTGCCAGCTCACAGGCCCCTCAGGATACGCAGTATTTT.

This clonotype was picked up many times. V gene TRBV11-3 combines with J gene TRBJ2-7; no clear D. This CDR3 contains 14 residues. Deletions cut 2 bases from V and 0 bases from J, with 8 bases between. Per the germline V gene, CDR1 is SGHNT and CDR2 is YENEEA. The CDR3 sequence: CASSLSRSSYEQYF. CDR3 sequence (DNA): TGTGCCAGCAGCTTAAGCAGAAGCTCCTACGAGCAGTACTTC.

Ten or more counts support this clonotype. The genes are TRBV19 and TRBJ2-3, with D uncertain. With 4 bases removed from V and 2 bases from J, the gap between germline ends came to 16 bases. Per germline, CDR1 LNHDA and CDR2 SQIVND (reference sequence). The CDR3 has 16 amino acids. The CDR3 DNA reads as TGTGCCAGTAGTACGAGAGGCGGACCCTTCACAGATACGCAGTATTTT. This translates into CASSTRGGPFTDTQYF. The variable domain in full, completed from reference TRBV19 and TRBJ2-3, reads DGGITQSPKYLFRKEGQNVTLSCEQNLNHDAMYWYRQDPGQGLRLIYYSQIVNDFQKGDIAEGYSVSREKKESFPLTVTSAQKNPTAFYLCASSTRGGPFTDTQYFGPGTRLTVL.

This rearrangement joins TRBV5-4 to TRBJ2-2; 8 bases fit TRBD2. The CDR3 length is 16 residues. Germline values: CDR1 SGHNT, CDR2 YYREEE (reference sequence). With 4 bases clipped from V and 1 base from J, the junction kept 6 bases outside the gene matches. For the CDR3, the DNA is TGTGCCAGCAGCACCGCGGGGGGCTTGAACACCGGGGAGCTGTTTTTT. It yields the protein CASSTAGGLNTGELFF.

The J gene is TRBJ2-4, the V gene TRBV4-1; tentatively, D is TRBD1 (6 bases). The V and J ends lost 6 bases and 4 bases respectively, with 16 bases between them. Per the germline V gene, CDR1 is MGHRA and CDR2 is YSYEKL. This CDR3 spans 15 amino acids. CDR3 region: CASRDPRGVKNIQYF. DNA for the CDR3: TGCGCCAGCAGGGATCCCAGGGGCGTTAAAAACATTCAGTACTTC.

The CDR3 DNA follows: TGTGCCAGCAGCTTGGACAGCGCCAAAAACATTCAGTACTTC. Translating it yields CASSLDSAKNIQYF. The rearrangement joins TRBV6-2 or TRBV6-3 to TRBJ2-4, with D possibly matching TRBD1 (6 bases). Germline CDR1 is MNHEY and CDR2 is SVGEGT. V lost 6 bases and J 1 base, leaving 10 bases between the germline ends. The CDR3 has 14 amino acids.

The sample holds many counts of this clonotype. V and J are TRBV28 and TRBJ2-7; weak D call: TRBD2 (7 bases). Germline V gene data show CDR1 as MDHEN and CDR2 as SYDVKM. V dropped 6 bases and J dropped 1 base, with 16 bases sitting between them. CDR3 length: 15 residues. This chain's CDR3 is CASSHGGDKSYEQYF. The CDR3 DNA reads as TGTGCCAGCAGCCATGGGGGGGACAAGTCCTACGAGCAGTACTTC.

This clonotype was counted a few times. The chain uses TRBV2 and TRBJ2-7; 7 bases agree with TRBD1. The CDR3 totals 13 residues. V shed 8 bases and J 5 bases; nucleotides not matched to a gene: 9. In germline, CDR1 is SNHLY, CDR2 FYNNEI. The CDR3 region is CASGQDQVNEQYF. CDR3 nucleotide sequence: TGTGCCAGCGGACAGGACCAGGTAAACGAGCAGTACTTC.

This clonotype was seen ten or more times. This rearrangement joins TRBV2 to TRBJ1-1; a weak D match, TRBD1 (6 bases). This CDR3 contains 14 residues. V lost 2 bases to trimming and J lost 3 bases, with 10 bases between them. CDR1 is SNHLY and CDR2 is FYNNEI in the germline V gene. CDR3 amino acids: CASSELGQDTEAFF. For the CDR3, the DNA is TGTGCCAGCAGTGAATTGGGACAAGACACTGAAGCTTTCTTT. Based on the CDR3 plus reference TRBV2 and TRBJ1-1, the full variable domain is EPEVTQTPSHQVTQMGQEVILRCVPISNHLYFYWYRQILGQKVEFLVSFYNNEISEKSEIFDDQFSVERPDGSNFTLKIRSTKLEDSAMYFCASSELGQDTEAFFGQGTRLTVV.